This TCR beta chain stems from a study of breast tumors, draining lymph nodes, adjacent tissues. J gave up 4 bases and V 0 bases, and 15 bases lay outside the gene matches. The CDR3 totals 19 residues. CDR1 and CDR2 (germline): SGHTA, FQGNSA. One entry per CDR3 protein, called by TCRdb with MiXCR from the multiplex PCR reads. The sample lists about 130,000 distinct CDR3 sequences; about 20% were seen once. This clonotype occurred many times. Axillary draining lymph nodes of breast cancer patients supplied the node samples. This receptor was identified in a female donor with breast cancer. Some clones in this sample may be carry-over from other donors' samples. The chain has TRBV7-2 and TRBJ2-5; 9 nucleotides align to TRBD2. Sample: axillary lymph node tissue. The DNA for the CDR3 is TGTGCCAGCAGCTTAGCCTACCCAGCGGGGGGTCGGGTTCGAGAGACCCAGTACTTC. It codes for CASSLAYPAGGRVRETQYF.